This record looks at one TCR beta chain sequence and its context. The antigen remains undetermined. This specimen comes from a study of T cells after yellow fever vaccination. Whole-study context: Fractions low in cell number were prepared with SMART-Seq v4 Ultra Low Input.

CDR1 and CDR2 (germline): SGHVS, FQNEAQ. The CDR3 length is 14 residues. With 10 bases removed from V and 5 bases from J, the gap between germline ends came to 20 bases. Findings and limits, study-wide: One caveat is that FACS-sorted repertoires could contain abundant clonotypes contaminating from the bulk population. Among primary-vaccination clones, most reappeared after the booster, at 96% for CD4 and more than 85% for CD8.

TCRdb re-called the 5' RACE reads through MiXCR, storing one row per CDR3 protein. The data hold around 550,000 distinct CDR3 sequences, with around 21% observed a single time. The receptor's source is a young man who received the YFV17D yellow fever vaccine. V gene TRBV7-8 combines with J gene TRBJ2-5; D is unclear. The specimen was PBMCs, collected 15 days after the yellow fever booster vaccination. The CDR3, as DNA: TGTGCCATCTCCCCAGCCCGGGTTGGGGAGACCCAGTACTTC. Its protein is CAISPARVGETQYF.